The 10 T cell receptor beta chains listed next were all sequenced from one sample in a study of blood T cell repertoires in COVID-19. Sequenced by immunoSEQ multiplex PCR; TCRdb stores in-frame clones only, minus some. Of roughly 250,000 clones in the sample, roughly four fifths are singletons; the top ten hold approximately 4%. The specimen was peripheral blood. These receptors were collected from a man aged 50 or older with active or convalescent COVID-19.

About this clone: Other DNA variants within this sample encode the same CDR3. The rearrangement uses TRBV9 and TRBJ1-4; TRBD1 is a possible D gene (5 bases). This CDR3 is built from 14 residues. V lost 5 bases and J 0 bases, leaving 8 bases between the germline ends. The germline V gene has CDR1 SGDLS and CDR2 YYNGEE. In DNA, the CDR3 is TGTGCCAGCAGTGTGACAGCAACTAATGAAAAACTGTTTTTT. It encodes CASSVTATNEKLFF.

Concerning this clone itself: The same CDR3 also results from other DNA sequences found in this sample. This chain uses TRBV28 with TRBJ1-1; no clear D gene. V lost 4 bases and J lost 4, with 4 bases in between. CDR1 is MDHEN and CDR2 is SYDVKM in the germline V gene. This CDR3 has 11 amino acids. As DNA, the CDR3 is TGTGCCAGCAGTTCGGGCACTGAAGCTTTCTTT. Its translation is CASSSGTEAFF.

V is TRBV5-5 and J is TRBJ2-3, with D possibly TRBD1 on 5 matching bases. Germline V lookup: CDR1 SGHKS, CDR2 YYEKEE (reference sequence). Trimming left V 0 bases short and J 2 bases short, with 10 bases between. This CDR3 region has 15 residues. The CDR3, as DNA: TGTGCCAGCAGCTTGGGGGGCCGAGACACAGATACGCAGTATTTT. Its translation is CASSLGGRDTDTQYF. Supplemented by reference TRBV5-5 and TRBJ2-3, the full variable domain reads DAGVTQSPTHLIKTRGQQVTLRCSPISGHKSVSWYQQVLGQGPQFIFQYYEKEERGRGNFPDRFSARQFPNYSSELNVNALLLGDSALYLCASSLGGRDTDTQYFGPGTRLTVL.

In its sample, this clone was seen a few times. This chain's CDR3 is CASSWGGVPPISSPLHF. In DNA form, the CDR3 reads TGTGCCAGCAGCTGGGGGGGCGTACCTCCTATAAGTTCACCCCTCCACTTT. The chain couples TRBV5-6 to TRBJ1-6, with D perhaps TRBD1 (6 bases). V was trimmed by 3 bases and J by 9 bases, leaving 22 bases between them. The CDR3 loop spans 17 amino acids. Germline CDR1 and CDR2: SGHDT and YYEEEE.

This clone came up once. The rearrangement joins TRBV19 to TRBJ1-5, with TRBD1 matching 10 bases. The CDR3 is made up of 16 amino acids. Germline lookup yields CDR1 LNHDA and CDR2 SQIVND (reference sequence). Losses at the gene ends were 4 bases for V and 1 base for J; bases not matched to a gene: 4. CDR3 nucleotides: TGTGCCAGTAGTACCGGGACAGGGGCGAGCAATCAGCCCCAGCATTTT. As protein: CASSTGTGASNQPQHF.

This chain joins TRBV19 and TRBJ1-4; D gene uncertain. V lost 5 bases and J 4 bases, leaving 11 bases between the germline ends. The CDR3 consists of 14 residues. The germline V gene encodes CDR1 LNHDA and CDR2 SQIVND (reference sequence). CDR3 sequence reads: CASSGTELNEKLFF. The CDR3 nucleotides are TGTGCCAGTAGTGGCACAGAACTTAATGAAAAACTGTTTTTT.

This clone was found once. The chain combines TRBV1 with TRBJ1-4; the table's TRBD1 call for D was not verified on the DNA. TRBV1 is a documented pseudogene. The CDR3 is made up of 16 amino acids. The CDR3 spells CTSSPRSGQNNEKLFF. The CDR3 region has the DNA TGCACCAGCAGCCCCAGGTCGGGACAAAATAATGAAAAACTGTTTTTT.

The chain carries TRBV5-1 and TRBJ2-1; 8 bases match TRBD2. This CDR3 has 15 residues. The junction had 5 bases not matched to a gene; V was cut back by 2 bases and J by 4 bases. The germline V gene has CDR1 SGHRS and CDR2 YFSETQ. For the CDR3, the DNA is TGCGCCAGCAGCTTTGATAGCGGGGCTTACAATGAGCAGTTCTTC. Its translation: CASSFDSGAYNEQFF.

This clone was detected once. J is TRBJ2-1 and V is TRBV7-2; 8 bases fit TRBD2. The CDR3 spans 17 residues. Germline V gene sequence: CDR1 SGHTA, CDR2 FQGNSA. Trimming at V came to 2 bases and at J to 6 bases, leaving 12 bases not matched to a gene. The CDR3 here is CASSLHPGSSGFNEQFF. The CDR3 DNA reads as TGTGCCAGCAGCTTACACCCAGGGTCTAGCGGGTTCAATGAGCAGTTCTTC.

This clone was counted only a few times. The chain couples TRBV6-2 or TRBV6-3 to TRBJ1-5; D call uncertain. The CDR3 sequence is 14 residues long. Germline lookup yields CDR1 MNHEY and CDR2 SVGEGT. The V gene lost 6 bases and the J gene lost 4 bases, with 13 bases spanning the gap. DNA for the CDR3: TGTGCCAGCAGCCTCGGACTGACTAATCAGCCCCAGCATTTT. Translating it yields CASSLGLTNQPQHF.